This entry concerns a single TCR beta chain. Its cognate antigen is unknown. The sample originates from a study of T cell responses to AZD1222 COVID-19 vaccine. Overall study results and limits: Vaccine-associated CD4 TCRs spanned spike, dominant at 160-218 and 743-854. Recipients of AZD1222 seropositive at baseline numbered only 6 or 7. Increases in Spike-specific TCR breadth and depth were seen after two AZD1222 doses. White British donors predominated, females outnumbered males, and clonal diversity was possibly underestimated.

The data were produced by immunoSEQ multiplex PCR, yet TCRdb's version contains in-frame clones alone and is incomplete. The sample includes under 200,000 clones, around 93% of them seen just once. The material was peripheral blood, obtained on day 0 of AZD1222 vaccination. The sequence was collected from an adult in good health.

The CDR3 spells CASSLNNEQFF. CDR3 in DNA: TGTGCCAGCAGCTTGAACAATGAGCAGTTCTTC. The chain employs TRBV5-5 and TRBJ2-1; D remains ambiguous. CDR3 length: 11 residues. Deletions cut 1 base from V and 5 bases from J, with 1 base between. Germline V CDR1 and CDR2: SGHKS, YYEKEE (reference sequence).